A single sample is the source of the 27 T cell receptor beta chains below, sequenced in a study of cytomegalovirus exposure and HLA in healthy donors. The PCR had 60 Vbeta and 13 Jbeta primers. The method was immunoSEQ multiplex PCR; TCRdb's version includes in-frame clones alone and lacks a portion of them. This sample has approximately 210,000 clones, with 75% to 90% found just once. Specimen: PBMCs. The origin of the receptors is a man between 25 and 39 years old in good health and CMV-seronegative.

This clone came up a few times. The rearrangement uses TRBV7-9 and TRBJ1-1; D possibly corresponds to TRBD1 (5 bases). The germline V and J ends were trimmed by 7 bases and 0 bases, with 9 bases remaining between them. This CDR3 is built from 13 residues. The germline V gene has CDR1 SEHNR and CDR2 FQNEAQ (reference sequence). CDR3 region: CASTPGLNTEAFF. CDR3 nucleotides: TGTGCCAGCACTCCAGGGCTGAACACTGAAGCTTTCTTT.

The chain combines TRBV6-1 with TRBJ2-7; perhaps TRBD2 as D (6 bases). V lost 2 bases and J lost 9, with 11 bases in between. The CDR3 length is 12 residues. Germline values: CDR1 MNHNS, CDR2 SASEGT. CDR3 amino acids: CASSEYRDWQYF. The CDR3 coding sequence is TGTGCCAGCAGTGAATACCGGGACTGGCAGTACTTC.

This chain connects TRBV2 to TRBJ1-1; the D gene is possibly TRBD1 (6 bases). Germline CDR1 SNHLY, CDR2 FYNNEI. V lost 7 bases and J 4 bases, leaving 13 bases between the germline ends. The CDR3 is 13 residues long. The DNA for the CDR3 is TGTGCCAGCACCTCAGGGGAGGGCACTGAAGCTTTCTTT. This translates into CASTSGEGTEAFF.

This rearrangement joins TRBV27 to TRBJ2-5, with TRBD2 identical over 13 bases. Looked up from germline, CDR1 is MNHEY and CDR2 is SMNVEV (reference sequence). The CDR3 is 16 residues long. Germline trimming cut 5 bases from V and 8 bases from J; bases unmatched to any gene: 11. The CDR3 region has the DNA TGTGCCAGCAGTACCCCCGGGACTAGCGGGGTGCGAACCCAGTACTTC. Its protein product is CASSTPGTSGVRTQYF.

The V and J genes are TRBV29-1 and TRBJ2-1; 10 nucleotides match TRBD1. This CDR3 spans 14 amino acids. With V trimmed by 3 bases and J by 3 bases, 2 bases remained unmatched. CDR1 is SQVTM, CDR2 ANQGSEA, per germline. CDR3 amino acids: CSVDGQGGYNEQFF. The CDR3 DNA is TGCAGCGTTGATGGACAGGGGGGCTACAATGAGCAGTTCTTC.

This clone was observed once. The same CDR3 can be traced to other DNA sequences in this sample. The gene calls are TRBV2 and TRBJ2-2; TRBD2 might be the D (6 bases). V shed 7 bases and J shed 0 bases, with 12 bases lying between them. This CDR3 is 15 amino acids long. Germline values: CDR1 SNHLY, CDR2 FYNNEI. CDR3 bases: TGTGCCAGCAATCCTAGCGCCGCGAACACCGGGGAGCTGTTTTTT. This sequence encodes CASNPSAANTGELFF.

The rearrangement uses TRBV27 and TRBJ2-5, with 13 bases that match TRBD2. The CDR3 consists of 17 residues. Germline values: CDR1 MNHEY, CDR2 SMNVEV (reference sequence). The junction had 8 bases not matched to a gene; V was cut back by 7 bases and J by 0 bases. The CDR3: CASTRTSGGLHQETQYF. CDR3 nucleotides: TGTGCCAGCACCAGGACTAGCGGGGGCCTCCACCAAGAGACCCAGTACTTC.

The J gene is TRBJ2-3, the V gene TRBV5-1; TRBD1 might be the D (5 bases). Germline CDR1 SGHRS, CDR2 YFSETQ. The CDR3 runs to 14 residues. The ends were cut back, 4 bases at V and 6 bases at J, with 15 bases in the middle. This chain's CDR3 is CASSPWTFPDTQYF. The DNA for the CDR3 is TGCGCCAGCAGCCCGTGGACATTCCCCGATACGCAGTATTTT.

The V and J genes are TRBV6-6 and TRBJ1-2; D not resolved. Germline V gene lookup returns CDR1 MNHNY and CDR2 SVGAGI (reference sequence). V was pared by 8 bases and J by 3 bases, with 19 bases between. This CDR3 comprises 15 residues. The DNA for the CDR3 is TGTGCCAGCTCCAAATCTCGCGAGGCTTACTATGGCTACACCTTC. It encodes CASSKSREAYYGYTF.

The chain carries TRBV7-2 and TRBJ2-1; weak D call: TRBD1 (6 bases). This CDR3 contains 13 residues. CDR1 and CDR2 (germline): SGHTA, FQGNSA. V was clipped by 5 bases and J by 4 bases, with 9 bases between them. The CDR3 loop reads CASSPDSYNEQFF. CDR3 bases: TGTGCCAGCAGCCCGGACAGTTACAATGAGCAGTTCTTC. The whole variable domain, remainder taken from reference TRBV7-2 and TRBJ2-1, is GAGVSQSPSNKVTEKGKDVELRCDPISGHTALYWYRQSLGQGLEFLIYFQGNSAPDKSGLPSDRFSAERTGGSVSTLTIQRTQQEDSAVYLCASSPDSYNEQFFGPGTRLTVL.

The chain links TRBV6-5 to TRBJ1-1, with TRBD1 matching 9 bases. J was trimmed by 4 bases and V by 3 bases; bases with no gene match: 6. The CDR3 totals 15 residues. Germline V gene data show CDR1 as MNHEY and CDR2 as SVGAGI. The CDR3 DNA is TGTGCCAGCAGTTATTCTACAGGGGGCACCACTGAAGCTTTCTTT. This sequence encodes CASSYSTGGTTEAFF.

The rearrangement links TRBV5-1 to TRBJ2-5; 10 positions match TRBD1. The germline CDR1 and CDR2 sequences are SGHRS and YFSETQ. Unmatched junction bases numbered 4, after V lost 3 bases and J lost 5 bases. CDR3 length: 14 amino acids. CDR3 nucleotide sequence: TGCGCCAGCAGCTGGGGACAGGGGAGGGAGACCCAGTACTTC. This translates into CASSWGQGRETQYF.

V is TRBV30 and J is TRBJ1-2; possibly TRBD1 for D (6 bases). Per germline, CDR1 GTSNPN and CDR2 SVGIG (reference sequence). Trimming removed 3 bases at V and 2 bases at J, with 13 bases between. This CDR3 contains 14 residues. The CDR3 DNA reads TGTGCCTGGAGCCCCTCGGACAGAAACTATGGCTACACCTTC. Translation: CAWSPSDRNYGYTF.

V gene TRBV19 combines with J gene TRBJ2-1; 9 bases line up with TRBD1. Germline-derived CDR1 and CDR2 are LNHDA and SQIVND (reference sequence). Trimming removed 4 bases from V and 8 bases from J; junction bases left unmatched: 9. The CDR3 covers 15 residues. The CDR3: CASSNRGPGWDEQFF. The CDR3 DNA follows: TGTGCCAGTAGTAACAGGGGGCCCGGGTGGGATGAGCAGTTCTTC.

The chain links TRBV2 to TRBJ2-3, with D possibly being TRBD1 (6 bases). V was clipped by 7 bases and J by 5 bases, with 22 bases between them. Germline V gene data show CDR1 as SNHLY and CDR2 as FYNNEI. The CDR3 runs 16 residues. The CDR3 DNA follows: TGTGCCAGCACAACACAGGGTGGTGTCCGAAGAGATACGCAGTATTTT. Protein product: CASTTQGGVRRDTQYF.

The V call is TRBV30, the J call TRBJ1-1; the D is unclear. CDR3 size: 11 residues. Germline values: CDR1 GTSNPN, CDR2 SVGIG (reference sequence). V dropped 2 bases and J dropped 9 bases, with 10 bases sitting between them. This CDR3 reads CAWSQRRKAFF. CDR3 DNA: TGTGCCTGGAGTCAAAGGAGAAAAGCTTTCTTT. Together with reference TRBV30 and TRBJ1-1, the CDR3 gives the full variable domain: SQTIHQWPATLVQPVGSPLSLECTVEGTSNPNLYWYRQAAGRGLQLLFYSVGIGQISSEVPQNLSASRPQDRQFILSSKKLLLSDSGFYLCAWSQRRKAFFGQGTRLTVV.

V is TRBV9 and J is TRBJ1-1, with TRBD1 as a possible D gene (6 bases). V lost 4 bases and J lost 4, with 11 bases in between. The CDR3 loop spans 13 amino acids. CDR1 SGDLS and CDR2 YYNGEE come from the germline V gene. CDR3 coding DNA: TGTGCCAGCAGCAAAGGGGGGGGCACTGAAGCTTTCTTT. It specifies CASSKGGGTEAFF.

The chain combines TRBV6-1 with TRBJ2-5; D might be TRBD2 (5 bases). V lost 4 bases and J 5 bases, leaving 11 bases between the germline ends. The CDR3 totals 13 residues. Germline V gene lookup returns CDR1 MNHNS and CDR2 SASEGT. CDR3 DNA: TGTGCCAGCAGTGTAACTAGTTTGGAGACCCAGTACTTC. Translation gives CASSVTSLETQYF.

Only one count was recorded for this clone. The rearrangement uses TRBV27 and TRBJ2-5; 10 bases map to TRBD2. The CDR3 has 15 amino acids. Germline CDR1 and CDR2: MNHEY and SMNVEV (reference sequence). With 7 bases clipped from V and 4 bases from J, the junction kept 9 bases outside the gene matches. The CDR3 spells CASTRAGGRLETQYF. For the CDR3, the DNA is TGTGCCAGCACTCGAGCGGGGGGGCGCTTAGAGACCCAGTACTTC.

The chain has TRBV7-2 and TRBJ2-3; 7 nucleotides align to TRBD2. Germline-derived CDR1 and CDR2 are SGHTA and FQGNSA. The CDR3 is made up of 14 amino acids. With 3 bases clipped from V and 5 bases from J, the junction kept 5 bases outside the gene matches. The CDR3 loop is CASSFSLAEDTQYF. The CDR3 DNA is TGTGCCAGCAGCTTCAGTCTAGCGGAAGATACGCAGTATTTT.

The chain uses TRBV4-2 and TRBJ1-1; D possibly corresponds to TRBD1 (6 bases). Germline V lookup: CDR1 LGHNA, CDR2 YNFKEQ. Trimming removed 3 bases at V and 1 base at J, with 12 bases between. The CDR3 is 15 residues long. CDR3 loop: CASSQNHRANTEAFF. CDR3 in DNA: TGTGCCAGCAGCCAGAATCACAGGGCGAACACTGAAGCTTTCTTT.

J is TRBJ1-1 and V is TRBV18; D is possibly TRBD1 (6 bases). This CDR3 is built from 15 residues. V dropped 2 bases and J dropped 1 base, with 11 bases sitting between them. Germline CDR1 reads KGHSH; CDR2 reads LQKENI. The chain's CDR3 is CASSPRGNQNTEAFF. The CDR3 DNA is TGTGCCAGCTCACCAAGGGGGAACCAGAACACTGAAGCTTTCTTT.

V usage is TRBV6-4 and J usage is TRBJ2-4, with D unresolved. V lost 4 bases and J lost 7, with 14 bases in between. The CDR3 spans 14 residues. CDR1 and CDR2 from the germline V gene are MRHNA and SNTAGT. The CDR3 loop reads CASSATAAVNIQYF. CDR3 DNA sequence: TGTGCCAGCAGTGCCACGGCGGCAGTTAACATTCAGTACTTC.

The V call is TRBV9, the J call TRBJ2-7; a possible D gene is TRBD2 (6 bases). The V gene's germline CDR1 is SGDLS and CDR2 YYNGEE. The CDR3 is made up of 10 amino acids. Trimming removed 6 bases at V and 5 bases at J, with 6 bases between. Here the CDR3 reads CASTGDEQYF. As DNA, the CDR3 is TGTGCCAGCACGGGGGACGAGCAGTACTTC.

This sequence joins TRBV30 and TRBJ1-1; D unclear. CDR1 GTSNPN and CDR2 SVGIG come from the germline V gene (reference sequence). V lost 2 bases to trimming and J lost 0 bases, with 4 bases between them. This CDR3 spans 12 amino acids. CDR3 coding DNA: TGTGCCTGGAGTCACATGAACACTGAAGCTTTCTTT. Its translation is CAWSHMNTEAFF. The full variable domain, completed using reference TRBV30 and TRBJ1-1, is SQTIHQWPATLVQPVGSPLSLECTVEGTSNPNLYWYRQAAGRGLQLLFYSVGIGQISSEVPQNLSASRPQDRQFILSSKKLLLSDSGFYLCAWSHMNTEAFFGQGTRLTVV.

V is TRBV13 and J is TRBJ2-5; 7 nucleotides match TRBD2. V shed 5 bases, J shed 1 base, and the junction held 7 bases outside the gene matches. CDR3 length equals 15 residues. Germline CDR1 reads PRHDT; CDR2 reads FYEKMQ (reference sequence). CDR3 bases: TGTGCCAGCAGCCTTCCTAGCGGCCCCCAAGAGACCCAGTACTTC. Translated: CASSLPSGPQETQYF.

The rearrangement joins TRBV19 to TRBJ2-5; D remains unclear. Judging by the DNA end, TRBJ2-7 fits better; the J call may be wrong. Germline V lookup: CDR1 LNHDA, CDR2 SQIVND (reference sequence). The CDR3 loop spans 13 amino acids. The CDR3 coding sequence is TGTGCCAGTAGTCAAGGAGTCGGCTACGAGCAGTACTTC. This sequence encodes CASSQGVGYEQYF.